This is a list of T cell receptor beta chains from one sample in a study of cytomegalovirus exposure and HLA in healthy donors. Generated by immunoSEQ multiplex PCR, the TCRdb table keeps only in-frame clones and is missing some. The table lists more than 150,000 clones, 81% of them singletons. Specimen: PBMCs. Receptor source: a woman younger than 45 in good health and CMV-seronegative. Both conserved end residues are trimmed from each CDR3.

>TRBV21-1|TRBJ1-4
ASIAMQGVGATNEKLF
>TRBV25-1|TRBJ1-6
ASKRKGALGSPLH
>TRBV28|TRBJ2-1
ASQDYNEQF
>TRBV18|TRBJ2-5
ASSPRHIQETQY
>TRBV7-9|TRBJ2-7
SSSGPKDYSSYEQY
>TRBV5-4|TRBJ2-3
ASRVGGASDTQY
>TRBV5-4|TRBJ2-7
ASSRDRGYEQY
>TRBV19|TRBJ2-7
ASSIVGQGNYEQY
>TRBV7-6|TRBJ2-1
ASSHSYNEQF
>TRBV5-8|TRBJ2-2
ASSLRTRGGTGELF
>TRBV5-6|TRBJ2-3
ASRRRGSGVTDTQY
>TRBV5-1|TRBJ2-4
ASSLDSSGTLWD
>TRBV30|TRBJ1-5
AWSSGTGVGSNQPQH
>TRBV5-1|TRBJ2-3
ASTRNGLTDTQY
>TRBV19|TRBJ2-7
ASSIDGSEQY
>TRBV30|TRBJ2-1
AWSTQEGLAGINEQF
>TRBV28|TRBJ1-1
ASITTPGQARAAF